The rows below give T cell receptor beta chains drawn from one sample of a study of neurological immune-mediated disorders. TCRdb redid the calling of the 5' RACE reads with MiXCR, one entry per CDR3 protein. The sample includes 40,000 to 50,000 distinct CDR3 sequences, about a tenth of them seen just once. The sequenced material came from PBMCs. These receptors all come from a middle-aged woman with HTLV-1-associated myelopathy (HAM/TSP). Each CDR3 is given with its conserved first and last residue. The D gene is left open where the match is weak.

V,J,D,CDR3
TRBV5-5,TRBJ2-7,.,CASSYGGVLGEQYF
TRBV28,TRBJ2-2,.,CASSLKWGGELFF
TRBV7-9,TRBJ2-3,TRBD1,CASSLAGQARDTQYF
TRBV7-9,TRBJ2-3,TRBD2,CASGRGGTDTQYF
TRBV27,TRBJ1-2,.,CASSLPGGYGYTF
TRBV29-1,TRBJ1-2,.,CSVAGGANYGYTF
TRBV12-3/TRBV12-4,TRBJ2-3,TRBD2,CASSPPSGGSTDTQYF
TRBV7-2,TRBJ2-3,.,CATTKRTDTQYF
TRBV7-8,TRBJ2-3,TRBD2,CASSLQRGGTDTQYF
TRBV5-1,TRBJ2-6,.,CASSETGGDGANVLTF
TRBV7-6,TRBJ1-3,.,CASSLGSSGNTIYF
TRBV7-3,TRBJ2-7,.,CASRSDVDNYYEQYF
TRBV6-5,TRBJ1-2,.,CASSTPRSNYGYTF
TRBV14,TRBJ1-4,.,CASSQDFGTRSEKLFF
TRBV2,TRBJ1-4,.,CASTLSRGVEKLFF
TRBV4-3,TRBJ2-3,TRBD1,CASSRQGGRVGTDTQYF
TRBV10-2,TRBJ1-1,.,CASSEGASAFF
TRBV5-1,TRBJ2-1,.,CASSLEANGYNEQFF
TRBV4-3,TRBJ2-5,TRBD2,CASSQDLASGGVNQETQYF
TRBV4-2,TRBJ2-7,.,CASSQEGKASYEQYF
TRBV7-2,TRBJ2-7,TRBD2,CASSSRLAGEQYF
TRBV7-2,TRBJ2-3,.,CASSLTSRDTQYF
TRBV7-2,TRBJ2-5,.,CASSLVPSRYETQYF
TRBV3-1,TRBJ1-2,.,CASSRSSAEQGYGYTF
TRBV7-7,TRBJ2-7,.,CASSPELYGEQYF
TRBV4-3,TRBJ2-3,TRBD1,CASSQGTERTDTQYF
TRBV12-3/TRBV12-4,TRBJ1-1,.,CASRVLGEPVEAFF
TRBV21-1,TRBJ1-2,.,CASGGANYGYTF
TRBV10-3,TRBJ2-3,.,CATHLRLDGTDTQYF
TRBV15,TRBJ2-3,.,CATSLESSTDTQYF
TRBV10-3,TRBJ2-5,TRBD2,CAIRSSGDQETQYF
TRBV20-1,TRBJ1-5,.,CSARTTGTGQPQHF
TRBV5-1,TRBJ2-2,TRBD2,CASSFNGGDTGELFF
TRBV5-1,TRBJ2-7,.,CASSLDGASAYEQYF
TRBV5-1,TRBJ2-4,TRBD1,CASSWTGSRAKNIQYF
TRBV6-5,TRBJ2-7,TRBD2,CASSHSGGGDEQYF
TRBV7-2,TRBJ2-2,TRBD1,CASSGRQGWYTGELFF
TRBV20-1,TRBJ2-3,TRBD2,CSARINRGLAGVTDTQYF
TRBV24-1,TRBJ2-7,.,CATSDFSRSDEQYF
TRBV12-3/TRBV12-4,TRBJ2-1,.,CASSFSTNYNEQFF